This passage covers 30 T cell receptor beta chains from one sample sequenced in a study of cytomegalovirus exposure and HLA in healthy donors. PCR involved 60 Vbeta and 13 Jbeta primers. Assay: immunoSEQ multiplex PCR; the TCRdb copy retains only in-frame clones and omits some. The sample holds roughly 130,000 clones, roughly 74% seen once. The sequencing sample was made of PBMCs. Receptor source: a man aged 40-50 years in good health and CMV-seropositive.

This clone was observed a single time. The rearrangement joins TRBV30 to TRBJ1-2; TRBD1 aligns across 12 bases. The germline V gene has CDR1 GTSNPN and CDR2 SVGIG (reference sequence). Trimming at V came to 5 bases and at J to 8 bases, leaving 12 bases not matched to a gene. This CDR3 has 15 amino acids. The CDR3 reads CAWGSGGQGASGYTF. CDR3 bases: TGTGCCTGGGGATCGGGGGGACAGGGGGCTTCAGGCTACACCTTC. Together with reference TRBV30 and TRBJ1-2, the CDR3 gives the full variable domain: SQTIHQWPATLVQPVGSPLSLECTVEGTSNPNLYWYRQAAGRGLQLLFYSVGIGQISSEVPQNLSASRPQDRQFILSSKKLLLSDSGFYLCAWGSGGQGASGYTFGSGTRLTVV.

The CDR3 sequence: CASSGSGSYEQYF. The CDR3 region has the DNA TGTGCCAGCAGTGGGTCAGGTTCCTACGAGCAGTACTTC. V gene TRBV2 combines with J gene TRBJ2-7; unclear D gene. Germline CDR1 is SNHLY and CDR2 is FYNNEI. This CDR3 spans 13 amino acids. Trimming took 4 bases from V and 1 from J, leaving 8 bases between them.

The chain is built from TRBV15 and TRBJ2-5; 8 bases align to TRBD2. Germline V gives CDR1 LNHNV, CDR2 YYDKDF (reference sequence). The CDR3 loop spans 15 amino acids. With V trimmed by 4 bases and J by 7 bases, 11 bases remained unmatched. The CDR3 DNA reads TGTGCCACCAGCACGGGGGGGTGGCGTTTGGGGACCCAGTACTTC. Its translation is CATSTGGWRLGTQYF. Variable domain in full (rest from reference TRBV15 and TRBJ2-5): DAMVIQNPRYQVTQFGKPVTLSCSQTLNHNVMYWYQQKSSQAPKLLFHYYDKDFNNEADTPDNFQSRRPNTSFCFLDIRSPGLGDTAMYLCATSTGGWRLGTQYFGPGTRLLVL.

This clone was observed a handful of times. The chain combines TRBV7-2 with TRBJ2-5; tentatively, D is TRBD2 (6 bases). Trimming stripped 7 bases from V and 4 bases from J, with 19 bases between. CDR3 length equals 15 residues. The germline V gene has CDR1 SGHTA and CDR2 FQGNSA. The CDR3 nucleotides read TGTGCCAGCAATATGGGGGGAAGCTTCGGAGAGACCCAGTACTTC. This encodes CASNMGGSFGETQYF.

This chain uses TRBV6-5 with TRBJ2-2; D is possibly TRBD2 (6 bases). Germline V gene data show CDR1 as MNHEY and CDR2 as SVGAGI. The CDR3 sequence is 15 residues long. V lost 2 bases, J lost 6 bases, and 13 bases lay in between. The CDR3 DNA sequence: TGTGCCAGCAGTTACGGTAGCGGAGGACCCGGGGAGCTGTTTTTT. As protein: CASSYGSGGPGELFF.

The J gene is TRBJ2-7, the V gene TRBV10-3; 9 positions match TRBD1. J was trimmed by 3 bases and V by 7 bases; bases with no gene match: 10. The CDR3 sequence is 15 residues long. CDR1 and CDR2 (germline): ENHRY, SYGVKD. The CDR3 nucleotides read TGTGCCATCACTCCCCGGGACAGGGTCGACTACGAGCAGTACTTC. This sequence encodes CAITPRDRVDYEQYF.

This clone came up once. CDR3 protein: CATYDERGRSGELFF. The CDR3 DNA is TGTGCCACCTATGACGAACGAGGGCGGTCCGGGGAGCTGTTTTTT. The gene calls are TRBV28 and TRBJ2-2, with TRBD2 as a possible D gene (5 bases). Trimming took 10 bases from V and 6 from J, leaving 21 bases between them. Germline V gene data show CDR1 as MDHEN and CDR2 as SYDVKM. The length of the CDR3 is 15 residues.

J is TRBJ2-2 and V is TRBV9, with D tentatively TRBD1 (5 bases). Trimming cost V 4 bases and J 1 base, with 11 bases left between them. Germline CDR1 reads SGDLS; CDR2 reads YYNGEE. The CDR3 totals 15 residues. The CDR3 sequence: CASSQGARNTGELFF. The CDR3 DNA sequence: TGTGCCAGCAGCCAAGGGGCGAGGAACACCGGGGAGCTGTTTTTT. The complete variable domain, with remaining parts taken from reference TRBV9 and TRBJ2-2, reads DSGVTQTPKHLITATGQRVTLRCSPRSGDLSVYWYQQSLDQGLQFLIQYYNGEERAKGNILERFSAQQFPDLHSELNLSSLELGDSALYFCASSQGARNTGELFFGEGSRLTVL.

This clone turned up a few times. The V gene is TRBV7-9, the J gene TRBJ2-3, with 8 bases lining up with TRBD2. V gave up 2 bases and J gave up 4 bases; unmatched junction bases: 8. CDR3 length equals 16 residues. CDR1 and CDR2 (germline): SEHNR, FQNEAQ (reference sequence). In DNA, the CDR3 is TGTGCCAGCAGCTTAACCTTCGGGGGGGCGCCAGATACGCAGTATTTT. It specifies CASSLTFGGAPDTQYF.

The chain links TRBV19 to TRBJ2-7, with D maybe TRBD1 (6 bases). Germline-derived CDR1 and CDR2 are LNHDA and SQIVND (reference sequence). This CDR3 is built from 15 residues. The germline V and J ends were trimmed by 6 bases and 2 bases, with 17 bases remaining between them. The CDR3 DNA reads TGTGCCAGTAGCCGCCAGACAGGCCTTGCCTACGAGCAGTACTTC. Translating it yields CASSRQTGLAYEQYF.

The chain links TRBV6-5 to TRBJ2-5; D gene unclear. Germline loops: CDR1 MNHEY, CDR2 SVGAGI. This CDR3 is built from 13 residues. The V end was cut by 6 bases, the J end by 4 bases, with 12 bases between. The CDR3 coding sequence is TGTGCCAGCAGAGGTTCGAGAGGAGAGACCCAGTACTTC. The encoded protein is CASRGSRGETQYF.

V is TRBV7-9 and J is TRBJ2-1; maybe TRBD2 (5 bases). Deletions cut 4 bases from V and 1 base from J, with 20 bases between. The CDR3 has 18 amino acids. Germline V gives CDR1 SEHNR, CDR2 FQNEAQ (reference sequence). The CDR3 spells CASSSILRDRVSYNEQFF. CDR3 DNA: TGTGCCAGCAGCTCGATACTCCGGGATAGGGTGTCCTACAATGAGCAGTTCTTC.

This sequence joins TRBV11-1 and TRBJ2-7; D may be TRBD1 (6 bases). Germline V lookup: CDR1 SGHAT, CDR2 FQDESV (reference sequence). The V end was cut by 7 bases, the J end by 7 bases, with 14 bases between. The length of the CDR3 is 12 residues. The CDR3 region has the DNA TGTGCCAGCACCTTGACCCAGGGGGAGCAGTACTTC. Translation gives CASTLTQGEQYF.

The CDR3 DNA reads as TGTGCCACCAGCAGCCGACTAGCGGGAGACGAGCAGTACTTC. Its translation: CATSSRLAGDEQYF. The chain links TRBV15 to TRBJ2-7; 12 nucleotides line up with TRBD2. Germline CDR1 and CDR2: LNHNV and YYDKDF (reference sequence). V trimming: 3 bases; J trimming: 5 bases; junction bases outside the gene matches: 2. The CDR3 runs to 14 residues.

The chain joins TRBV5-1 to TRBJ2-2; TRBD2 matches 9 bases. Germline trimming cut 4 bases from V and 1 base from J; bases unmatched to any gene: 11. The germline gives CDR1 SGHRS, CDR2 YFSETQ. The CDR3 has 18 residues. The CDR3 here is CASSPRASGDGNTGELFF. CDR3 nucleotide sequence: TGCGCCAGCAGCCCCAGGGCTAGCGGGGATGGGAACACCGGGGAGCTGTTTTTT.

The CDR3 DNA is TGTGCCAGCAGCTCGTACAGGCAGGGTCCAAATTCACCCCTCCACTTT. Amino acids: CASSSYRQGPNSPLHF. The genes are TRBV5-8 and TRBJ1-6, with a tentative D call TRBD1 (5 bases). The germline CDR1 and CDR2 sequences are SGHTS and YDEGEE. Trimming removed 3 bases at V and 7 bases at J, with 17 bases between. This CDR3 contains 16 residues.

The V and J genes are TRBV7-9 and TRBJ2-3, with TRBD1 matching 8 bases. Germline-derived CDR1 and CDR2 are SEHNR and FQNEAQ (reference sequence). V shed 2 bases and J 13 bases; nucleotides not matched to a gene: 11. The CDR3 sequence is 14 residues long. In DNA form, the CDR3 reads TGTGCCAGCAGCTTACCTATGACGGGACAGGAGGAGTATTTT. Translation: CASSLPMTGQEEYF.

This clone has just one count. The CDR3 spells CASSFQTGSYEQYF. The CDR3 DNA sequence: TGTGCCAGCAGTTTCCAAACAGGCTCCTACGAGCAGTACTTC. The rearrangement joins TRBV27 to TRBJ2-7, with a tentative D call TRBD1 (5 bases). The CDR3 extends over 14 amino acids. CDR1 MNHEY and CDR2 SMNVEV come from the germline V gene (reference sequence). V lost 3 bases to trimming and J lost 0 bases, with 9 bases between them.

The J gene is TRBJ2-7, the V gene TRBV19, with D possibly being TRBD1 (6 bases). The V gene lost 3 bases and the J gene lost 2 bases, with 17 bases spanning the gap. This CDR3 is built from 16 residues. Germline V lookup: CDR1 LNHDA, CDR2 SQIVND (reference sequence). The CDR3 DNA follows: TGTGCCAGTAGTATTGCCCGGGACACAAGAACCTACGAGCAGTACTTC. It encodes CASSIARDTRTYEQYF.

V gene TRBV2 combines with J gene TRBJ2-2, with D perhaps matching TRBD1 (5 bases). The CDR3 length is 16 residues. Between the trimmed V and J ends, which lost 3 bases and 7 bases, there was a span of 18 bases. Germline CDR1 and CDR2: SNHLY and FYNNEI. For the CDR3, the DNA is TGTGCCAGCAGTGAGAACTTATTGTGGGGCGGCGGGGAGCTGTTTTTT. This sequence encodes CASSENLLWGGGELFF.

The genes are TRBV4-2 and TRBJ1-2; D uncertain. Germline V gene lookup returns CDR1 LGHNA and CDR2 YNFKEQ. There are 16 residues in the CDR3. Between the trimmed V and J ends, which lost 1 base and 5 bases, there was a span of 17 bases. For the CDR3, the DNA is TGTGCCAGCAGCCAAGTTACTAGGACGGACTTTTATGGCTACACCTTC. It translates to CASSQVTRTDFYGYTF.

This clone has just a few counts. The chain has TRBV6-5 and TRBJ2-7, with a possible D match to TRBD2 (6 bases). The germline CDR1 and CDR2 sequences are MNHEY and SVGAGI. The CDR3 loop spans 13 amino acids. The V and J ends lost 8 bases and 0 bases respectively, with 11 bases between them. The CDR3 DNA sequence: TGTGCCAGCGGTATTAGCGGCTCCTACGAGCAGTACTTC. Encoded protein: CASGISGSYEQYF.

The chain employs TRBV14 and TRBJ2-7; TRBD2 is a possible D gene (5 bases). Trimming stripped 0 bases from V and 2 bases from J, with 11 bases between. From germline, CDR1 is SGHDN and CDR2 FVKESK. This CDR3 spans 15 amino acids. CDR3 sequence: CASSQDLASPYEQYF. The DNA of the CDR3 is TGTGCCAGCAGCCAAGATCTAGCTTCCCCCTACGAGCAGTACTTC. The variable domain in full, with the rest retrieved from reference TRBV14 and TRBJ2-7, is EAGVTQFPSHSVIEKGQTVTLRCDPISGHDNLYWYRRVMGKEIKFLLHFVKESKQDESGMPNNRFLAERTGGTYSTLKVQPAELEDSGVYFCASSQDLASPYEQYFGPGTRLTVT.

The CDR3, as DNA: TGTGCCAGCAGCCTCACTAGCGGAACACCCGCCAAAAACATTCAGTACTTC. Protein product: CASSLTSGTPAKNIQYF. The chain carries TRBV27 and TRBJ2-4, with 8 positions matching TRBD2. The CDR3 totals 17 residues. J was trimmed by 1 base and V by 6 bases; bases with no gene match: 11. Germline-derived CDR1 and CDR2 are MNHEY and SMNVEV (reference sequence).

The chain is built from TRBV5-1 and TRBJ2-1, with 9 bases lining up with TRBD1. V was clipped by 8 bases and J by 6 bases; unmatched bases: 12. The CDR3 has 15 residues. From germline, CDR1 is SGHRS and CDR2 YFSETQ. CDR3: CASAAGTGKINEQFF. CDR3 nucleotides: TGCGCCAGTGCGGCCGGGACAGGGAAAATCAATGAGCAGTTCTTC.

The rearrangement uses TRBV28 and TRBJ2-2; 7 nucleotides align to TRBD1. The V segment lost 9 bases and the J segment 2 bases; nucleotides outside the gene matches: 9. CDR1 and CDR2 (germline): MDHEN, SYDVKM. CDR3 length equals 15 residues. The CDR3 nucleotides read TGTGCCAGTCAATTGGGACAGAGAAACACCGGGGAGCTGTTTTTT. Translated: CASQLGQRNTGELFF. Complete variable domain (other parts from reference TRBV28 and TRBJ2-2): DVKVTQSSRYLVKRTGEKVFLECVQDMDHENMFWYRQDPGLGLRLIYFSYDVKMKEKGDIPEGYSVSREKKERFSLILESASTNQTSMYLCASQLGQRNTGELFFGEGSRLTVL.

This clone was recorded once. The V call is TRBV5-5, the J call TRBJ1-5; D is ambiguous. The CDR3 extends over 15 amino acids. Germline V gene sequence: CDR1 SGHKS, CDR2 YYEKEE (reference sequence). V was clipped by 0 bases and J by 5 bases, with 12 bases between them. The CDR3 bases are TGTGCCAGCAGCTTGGTGCCCCAAACTTATCAGCCCCAGCATTTT. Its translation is CASSLVPQTYQPQHF.

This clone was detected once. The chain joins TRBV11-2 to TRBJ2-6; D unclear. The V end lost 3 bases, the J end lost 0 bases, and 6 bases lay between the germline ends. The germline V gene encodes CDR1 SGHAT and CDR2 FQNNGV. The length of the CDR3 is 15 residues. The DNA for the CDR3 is TGTGCCAGCAGCTTCGTAAACTCTGGGGCCAACGTCCTGACTTTC. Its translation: CASSFVNSGANVLTF.

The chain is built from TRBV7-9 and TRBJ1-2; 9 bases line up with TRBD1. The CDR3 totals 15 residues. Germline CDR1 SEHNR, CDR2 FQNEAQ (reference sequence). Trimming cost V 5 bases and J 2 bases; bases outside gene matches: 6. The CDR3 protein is CASSVGTGRNYGYTF. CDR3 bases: TGTGCCAGCAGCGTCGGGACAGGGAGGAACTATGGCTACACCTTC.

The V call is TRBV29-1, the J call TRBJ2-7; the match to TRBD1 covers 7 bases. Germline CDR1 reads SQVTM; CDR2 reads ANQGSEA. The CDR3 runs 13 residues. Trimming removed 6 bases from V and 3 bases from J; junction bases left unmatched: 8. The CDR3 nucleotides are TGCAGCGTCGGGACAGTAGGAAGCTACGAGCAGTACTTC. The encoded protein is CSVGTVGSYEQYF.